The clone carrying this T cell receptor beta chain was counted a single time. Living in 24 US areas, the participants were between roughly 18 and 90 years of age. Donors in Cohort 3 counted as recovered after two negative PCRs, clearance, or symptom resolution. CDR3 length equals 16 residues. The V and J ends lost 2 bases and 4 bases respectively, with 17 bases between them. CDR1 and CDR2 (germline): SGHRS, YFSETQ. This sample was taken from a study of blood T cell repertoires in COVID-19. Per the authors' pipeline: Researchers report that nucleated cell counts were estimated from reference gene primer amplification. The data were produced by immunoSEQ multiplex PCR, yet TCRdb's version contains in-frame clones alone and is incomplete. V, J and clone size were drawn from that table, and D and trimming were deduced from the DNA. The data contain more than 200,000 clones, approximately 90% of them singletons.

The sequenced sample consisted of PBMCs or T cells enriched from blood (not recorded which). This TCR was recovered from a woman aged 25 to 39 who had recovered from COVID-19. The J gene is TRBJ2-3, the V gene TRBV5-1; D not resolved. CDR3 loop: CASSFWRTRGADTQYF. In nucleotides, the CDR3 is TGCGCCAGCAGCTTCTGGAGAACCCGAGGCGCAGATACGCAGTATTTT. Based on the CDR3 plus reference TRBV5-1 and TRBJ2-3, the full variable domain is KAGVTQTPRYLIKTRGQQVTLSCSPISGHRSVSWYQQTPGQGLQFLFEYFSETQRNKGNFPGRFSGRQFSNSRSEMNVSTLELGDSALYLCASSFWRTRGADTQYFGPGTRLTVL.